Reported below is one TCR beta chain. The data stem from a study of blood T cell repertoires in COVID-19. Across the whole study: The cDNA or gDNA used as material had been derived from T cells, B-cell-depleted T cells, or PBMCs.

Authors' processing steps: Amplification with reference gene primers provided the estimates of nucleated cell counts. Measured with immunoSEQ multiplex PCR; TCRdb has only the in-frame clones, and not every one. The V and J calls and the clone size are those of that table, but D and trimming were determined from the DNA. The table lists some 250,000 clones, under 90% of them singletons. Individuals aged about 18 to 95 years were recruited from 20 to 25 US areas. The CDR3 length is 17 residues. With 2 bases clipped from V and 2 bases from J, the junction kept 10 bases outside the gene matches. CDR1 and CDR2 (germline): MDHEN, SYDVKM.

What was sequenced was PBMCs or T cells enriched from blood (not recorded which). The rearrangement links TRBV28 to TRBJ2-3; 7 bases are a match to TRBD2. This clonotype was obtained from a woman between 25 and 40 years old with acute COVID-19. As DNA, the CDR3 is TGTGCCAGCAGTTTAGTGTCCGGGACTATAAACACAGATACGCAGTATTTT. This sequence encodes CASSLVSGTINTDTQYF. The entire variable domain, with the rest obtained from reference TRBV28 and TRBJ2-3, is as follows: DVKVTQSSRYLVKRTGEKVFLECVQDMDHENMFWYRQDPGLGLRLIYFSYDVKMKEKGDIPEGYSVSREKKERFSLILESASTNQTSMYLCASSLVSGTINTDTQYFGPGTRLTVL.